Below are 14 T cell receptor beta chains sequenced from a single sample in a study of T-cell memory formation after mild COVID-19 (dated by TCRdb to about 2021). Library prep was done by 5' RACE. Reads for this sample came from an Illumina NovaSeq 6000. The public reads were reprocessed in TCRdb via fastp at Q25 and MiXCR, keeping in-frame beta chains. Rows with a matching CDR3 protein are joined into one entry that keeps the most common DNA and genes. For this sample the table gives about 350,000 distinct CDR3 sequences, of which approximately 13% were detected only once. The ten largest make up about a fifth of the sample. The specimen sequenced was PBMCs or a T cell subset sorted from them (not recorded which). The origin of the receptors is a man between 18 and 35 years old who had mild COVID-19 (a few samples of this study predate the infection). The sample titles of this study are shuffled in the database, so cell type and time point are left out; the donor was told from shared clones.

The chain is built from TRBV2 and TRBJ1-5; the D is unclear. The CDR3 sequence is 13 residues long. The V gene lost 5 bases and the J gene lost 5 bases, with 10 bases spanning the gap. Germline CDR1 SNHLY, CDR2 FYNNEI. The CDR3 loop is CASSSVGDQPQHF. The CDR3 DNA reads TGTGCCAGCAGTAGCGTCGGGGATCAGCCCCAGCATTTT.

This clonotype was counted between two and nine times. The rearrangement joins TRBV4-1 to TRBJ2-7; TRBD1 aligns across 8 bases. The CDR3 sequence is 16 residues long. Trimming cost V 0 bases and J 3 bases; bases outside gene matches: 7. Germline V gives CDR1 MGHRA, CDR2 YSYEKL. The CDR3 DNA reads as TGCGCCAGCAGCCAAGATCAAGGACAGGGCCTCTACGAGCAGTACTTC. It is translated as CASSQDQGQGLYEQYF.

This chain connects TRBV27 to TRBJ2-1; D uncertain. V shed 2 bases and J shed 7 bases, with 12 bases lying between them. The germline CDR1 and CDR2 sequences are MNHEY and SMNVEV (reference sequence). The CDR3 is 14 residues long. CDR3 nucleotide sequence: TGTGCCAGCAGTTTAAATAACTTGAGGAATGAGCAGTTCTTC. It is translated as CASSLNNLRNEQFF.

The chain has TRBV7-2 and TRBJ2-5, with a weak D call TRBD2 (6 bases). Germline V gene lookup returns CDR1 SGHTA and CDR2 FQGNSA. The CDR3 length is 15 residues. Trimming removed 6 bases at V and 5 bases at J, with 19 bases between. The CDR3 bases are TGTGCCAGCAGTTCCGGGACTTTTCAACACGAGACCCAGTACTTC. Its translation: CASSSGTFQHETQYF. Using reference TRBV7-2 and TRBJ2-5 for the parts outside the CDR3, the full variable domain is GAGVSQSPSNKVTEKGKDVELRCDPISGHTALYWYRQSLGQGLEFLIYFQGNSAPDKSGLPSDRFSAERTGGSVSTLTIQRTQQEDSAVYLCASSSGTFQHETQYFGPGTRLLVL.

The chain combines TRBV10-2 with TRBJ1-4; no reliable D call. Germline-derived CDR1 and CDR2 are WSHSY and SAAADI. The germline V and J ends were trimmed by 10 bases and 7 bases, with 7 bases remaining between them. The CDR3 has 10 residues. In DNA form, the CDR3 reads TGCGCCACCATGGGTGAAAAACTGTTTTTT. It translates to CATMGEKLFF.

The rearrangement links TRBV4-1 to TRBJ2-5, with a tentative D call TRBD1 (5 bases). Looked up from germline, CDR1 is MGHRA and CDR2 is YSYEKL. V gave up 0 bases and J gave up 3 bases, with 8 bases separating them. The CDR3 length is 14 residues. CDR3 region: CASSQEEGEETQYF. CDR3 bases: TGCGCCAGCAGCCAAGAGGAAGGGGAAGAGACCCAGTACTTC.

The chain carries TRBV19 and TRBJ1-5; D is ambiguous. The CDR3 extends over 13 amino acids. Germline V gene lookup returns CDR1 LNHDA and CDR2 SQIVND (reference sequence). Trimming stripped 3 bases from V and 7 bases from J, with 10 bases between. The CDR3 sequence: CASSIVERQPQHF. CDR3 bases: TGTGCCAGTAGTATTGTTGAGCGCCAGCCCCAGCATTTT.

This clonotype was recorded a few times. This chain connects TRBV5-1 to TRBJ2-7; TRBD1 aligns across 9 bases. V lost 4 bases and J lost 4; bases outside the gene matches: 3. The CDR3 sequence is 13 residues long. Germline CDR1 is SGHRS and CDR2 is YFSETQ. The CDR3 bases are TGCGCCAGCAGCCGGGACAGGGAGTACGAGCAGTACTTC. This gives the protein CASSRDREYEQYF.

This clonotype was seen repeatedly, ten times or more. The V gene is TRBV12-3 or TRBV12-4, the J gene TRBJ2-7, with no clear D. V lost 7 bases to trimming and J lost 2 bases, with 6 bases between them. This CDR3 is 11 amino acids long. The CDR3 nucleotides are TGTGCCAGCAAGGGCGCCTACGAGCAGTACTTC. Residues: CASKGAYEQYF.

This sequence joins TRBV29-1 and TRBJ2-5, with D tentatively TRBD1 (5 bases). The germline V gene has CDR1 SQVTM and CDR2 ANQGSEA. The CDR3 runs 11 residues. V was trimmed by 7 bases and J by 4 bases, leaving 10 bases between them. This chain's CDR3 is CSAQGGETQYF. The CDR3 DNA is TGCAGCGCCCAGGGTGGAGAGACCCAGTACTTC.

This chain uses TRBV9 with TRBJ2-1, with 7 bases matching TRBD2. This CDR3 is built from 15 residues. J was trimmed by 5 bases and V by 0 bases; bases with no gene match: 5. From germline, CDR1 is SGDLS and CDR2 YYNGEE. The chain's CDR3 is CASSVGASGHNEQFF. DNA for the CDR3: TGTGCCAGCAGCGTAGGGGCTAGCGGACACAATGAGCAGTTCTTC.

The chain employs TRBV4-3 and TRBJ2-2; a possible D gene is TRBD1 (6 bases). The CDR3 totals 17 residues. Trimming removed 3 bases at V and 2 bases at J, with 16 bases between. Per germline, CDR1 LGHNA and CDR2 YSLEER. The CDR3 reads CASSHRDPDRNTGELFF. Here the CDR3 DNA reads TGCGCCAGCAGCCACCGCGACCCGGACAGAAACACCGGGGAGCTGTTTTTT.

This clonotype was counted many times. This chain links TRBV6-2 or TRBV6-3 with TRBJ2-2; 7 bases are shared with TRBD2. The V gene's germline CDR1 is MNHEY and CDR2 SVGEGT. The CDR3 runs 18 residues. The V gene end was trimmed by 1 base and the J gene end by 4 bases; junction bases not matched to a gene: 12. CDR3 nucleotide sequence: TGTGCCAGCAGTTACTTCCTAGGGGAGGGTAAAGGCACCGGGGAGCTGTTTTTT. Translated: CASSYFLGEGKGTGELFF.

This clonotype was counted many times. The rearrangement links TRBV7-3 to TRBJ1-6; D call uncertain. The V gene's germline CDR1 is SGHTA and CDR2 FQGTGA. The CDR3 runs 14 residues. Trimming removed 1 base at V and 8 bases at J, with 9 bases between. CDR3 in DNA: TGTGCCAGCAGCTTAAAGGGTAGTGATTCACCCCTCCACTTT. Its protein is CASSLKGSDSPLHF.